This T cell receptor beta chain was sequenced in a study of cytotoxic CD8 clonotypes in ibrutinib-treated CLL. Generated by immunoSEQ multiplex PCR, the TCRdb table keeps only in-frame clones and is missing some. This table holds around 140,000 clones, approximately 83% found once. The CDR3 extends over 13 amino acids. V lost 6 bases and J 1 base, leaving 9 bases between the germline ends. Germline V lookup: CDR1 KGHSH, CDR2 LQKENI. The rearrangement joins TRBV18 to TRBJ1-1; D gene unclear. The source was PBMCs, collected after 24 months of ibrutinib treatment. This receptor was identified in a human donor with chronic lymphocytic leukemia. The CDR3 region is CASSRLQNTEAFF. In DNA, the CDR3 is TGTGCCAGCTCCCGCCTACAGAACACTGAAGCTTTCTTT.